This T cell receptor (beta chain) was documented in a study of T cell responses to AZD1222 COVID-19 vaccine. Study as a whole: Investigators merged groups given second doses at roughly 4 or roughly 12 weeks. Study-level findings and limits: Sampled repertoires all dated from after the peak T cell response. The donor cohort was predominantly white British with a female majority, and clonal diversity may have been underestimated.

V was clipped by 5 bases and J by 6 bases; unmatched bases: 15. Germline assignment: CDR1 SGHVS and CDR2 FQNEAQ. CDR3 length: 16 amino acids. A word on this clone: Its antigen is still unknown.

Assay: immunoSEQ multiplex PCR; the TCRdb copy retains only in-frame clones and omits some. The sample consists of some 100,000 clones, approximately 87% of them appearing once. Specimen: peripheral blood, collected on day 0 of AZD1222 vaccination. This receptor was taken from an adult in good health. The chain recombines TRBV7-8 with TRBJ2-7; 8 bases fit TRBD2. The CDR3 DNA reads as TGTGCCAGCAGCCCCTACACTAGCGGCAATAACGGCGAGCAGTACTTC. It yields the protein CASSPYTSGNNGEQYF.